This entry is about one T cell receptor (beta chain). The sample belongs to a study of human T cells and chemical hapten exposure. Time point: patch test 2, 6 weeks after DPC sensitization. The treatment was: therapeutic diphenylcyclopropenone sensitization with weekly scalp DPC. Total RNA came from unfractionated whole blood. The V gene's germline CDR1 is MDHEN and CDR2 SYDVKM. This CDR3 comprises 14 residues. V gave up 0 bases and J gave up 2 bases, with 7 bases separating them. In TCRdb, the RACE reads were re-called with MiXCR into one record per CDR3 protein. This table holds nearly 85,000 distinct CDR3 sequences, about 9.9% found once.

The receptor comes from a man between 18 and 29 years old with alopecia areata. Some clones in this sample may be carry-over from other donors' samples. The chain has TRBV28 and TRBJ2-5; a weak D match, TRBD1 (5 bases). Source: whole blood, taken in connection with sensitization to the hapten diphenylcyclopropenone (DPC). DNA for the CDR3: TGTGCCAGCAGTTTATGGGCAGGGCAAGAGACCCAGTACTTC. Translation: CASSLWAGQETQYF. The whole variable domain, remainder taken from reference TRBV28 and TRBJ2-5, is DVKVTQSSRYLVKRTGEKVFLECVQDMDHENMFWYRQDPGLGLRLIYFSYDVKMKEKGDIPEGYSVSREKKERFSLILESASTNQTSMYLCASSLWAGQETQYFGPGTRLLVL.